What follows are 15 T cell receptor beta chains derived from one specimen sequenced in a study of cytomegalovirus exposure and HLA in healthy donors (dated by TCRdb to the late 2010s). Preparation of the library involved the immunoSEQ multiplex PCR assay. Here the immuneACCESS table is served through TCRdb, limited to in-frame sequences with V and J called. Missing clones are a known gap in these copies; in checked studies unresolved V genes cover under half, and the rest lacks a known reason. The sample yields about 180,000 clones; 85% were counted once. 16% of the sample is taken by the ten largest. Input material: PBMCs. Receptor source: a man aged 18 to 35 in good health and CMV-seropositive.

The genes are TRBV6-1 and TRBJ2-1; TRBD2 matches 7 bases. The trim removed 2 bases at V and 1 base at J, leaving 14 bases unmatched. Germline CDR1 MNHNS, CDR2 SASEGT. This CDR3 is 19 amino acids long. The CDR3 bases are TGTGCCAGCAGTGAATCCCCGACAATGACTAGCCAGTCCTACAATGAGCAGTTCTTC. This sequence encodes CASSESPTMTSQSYNEQFF.

V and J are TRBV28 and TRBJ2-3; D remains ambiguous. The germline CDR1 and CDR2 sequences are MDHEN and SYDVKM. The CDR3 sequence is 12 residues long. Trimming cost V 7 bases and J 2 bases, with 7 bases left between them. The CDR3 spells CASTSVTDTQYF. CDR3 DNA sequence: TGTGCCAGCACGAGCGTCACAGATACGCAGTATTTT.

The gene calls are TRBV11-3 and TRBJ1-1; D gene ambiguous. CDR3 length: 17 residues. Trimming pared 2 bases from V and 0 bases from J, leaving 16 bases between. Germline V gene data show CDR1 as SGHNT and CDR2 as YENEEA. CDR3 loop: CASSLTPWEGMNTEAFF. The CDR3 coding sequence is TGTGCCAGCAGCTTAACCCCCTGGGAGGGAATGAACACTGAAGCTTTCTTT.

The chain couples TRBV28 to TRBJ2-2; 13 bases fit TRBD2. This CDR3 is 17 amino acids long. From germline, CDR1 is MDHEN and CDR2 SYDVKM. V was pared by 4 bases and J by 7 bases, with 9 bases of the junction left unmatched. CDR3 bases: TGTGCCAGCAGTTCTCTTGGACTAGCGGGAGTTGGCGGGGAGCTGTTTTTT. It specifies CASSSLGLAGVGGELFF.

The V and J genes are TRBV28 and TRBJ2-5; D is undetermined. Per germline, CDR1 MDHEN and CDR2 SYDVKM. This CDR3 has 13 amino acids. V dropped 5 bases and J dropped 3 bases, with 10 bases sitting between them. The CDR3 DNA follows: TGTGCCAGCAGTCCTAAGGCGGAAGAGACCCAGTACTTC. Its translation is CASSPKAEETQYF.

The chain is built from TRBV7-3 and TRBJ2-7; D might be TRBD1 (5 bases). The CDR3 has 15 amino acids. V shed 3 bases and J shed 6 bases, with 18 bases lying between them. CDR1 is SGHTA, CDR2 FQGTGA, per germline. The CDR3 loop is CASSLEPQGRVEQYF. The CDR3 coding sequence is TGTGCCAGCAGCTTGGAGCCCCAGGGTCGGGTCGAGCAGTACTTC. Using reference TRBV7-3 and TRBJ2-7 for the parts outside the CDR3, the full variable domain is GAGVSQTPSNKVTEKGKYVELRCDPISGHTALYWYRQSLGQGPEFLIYFQGTGAADDSGLPNDRFFAVRPEGSVSTLKIQRTERGDSAVYLCASSLEPQGRVEQYFGPGTRLTVT.

CDR3 sequence reads: CASSPLAGSGETQYF. DNA of the CDR3: TGCGCCAGCAGCCCGTTAGCGGGGTCGGGAGAGACCCAGTACTTC. The rearrangement uses TRBV4-1 and TRBJ2-5; the match to TRBD2 covers 8 bases. The CDR3 runs 15 residues. Germline CDR1 reads MGHRA; CDR2 reads YSYEKL. The V gene end was trimmed by 4 bases and the J gene end by 4 bases; junction bases not matched to a gene: 8.

This chain connects TRBV5-1 to TRBJ1-2, with TRBD1 as a possible D gene (6 bases). V lost 0 bases to trimming and J lost 5 bases, with 14 bases between them. CDR3 size: 15 residues. The V gene's germline CDR1 is SGHRS and CDR2 YFSETQ. The CDR3 loop is CASSLGQGSRYGYTF. CDR3 nucleotide sequence: TGCGCCAGCAGCTTGGGCCAGGGGAGCAGGTATGGCTACACCTTC.

This clone was found once. The chain links TRBV6-1 to TRBJ1-5; D perhaps matches TRBD1 (5 bases). V was trimmed by 2 bases and J by 5 bases, leaving 10 bases between them. CDR3 size: 14 residues. CDR1 and CDR2 from the germline V gene are MNHNS and SASEGT. DNA of the CDR3: TGTGCCAGCAGTGAATTCAGGGAAGATCAGCCCCAGCATTTT. It is translated as CASSEFREDQPQHF.

The chain uses TRBV7-9 and TRBJ2-7; D is possibly TRBD2 (5 bases). Looked up from germline, CDR1 is SEHNR and CDR2 is FQNEAQ (reference sequence). Deletions cut 5 bases from V and 5 bases from J, with 16 bases between. CDR3 length: 14 residues. The CDR3 sequence: CASSDSYGNDEQYF. CDR3 sequence (DNA): TGTGCCAGCAGCGATTCGTACGGGAATGACGAGCAGTACTTC. The variable domain in full, completed from reference TRBV7-9 and TRBJ2-7, reads DTGVSQNPRHKITKRGQNVTFRCDPISEHNRLYWYRQTLGQGPEFLTYFQNEAQLEKSRLLSDRFSAERPKGSFSTLEIQRTEQGDSAMYLCASSDSYGNDEQYFGPGTRLTVT.

The rearrangement links TRBV14 to TRBJ2-7, with D unresolved. Per germline, CDR1 SGHDN and CDR2 FVKESK. Trimming shortened V by 3 bases and J by 2 bases, and 11 bases separated the two germline ends. The CDR3 spans 14 residues. CDR3 residues: CASSQENLAYEQYF. In DNA form, the CDR3 reads TGTGCCAGCAGCCAGGAGAACCTAGCCTACGAGCAGTACTTC.

The chain couples TRBV6-5 to TRBJ1-1, with D possibly TRBD1 on 5 matching bases. The V and J ends lost 7 bases and 8 bases respectively, with 14 bases between them. The CDR3 extends over 12 amino acids. CDR1 and CDR2 (germline): MNHEY, SVGAGI. In DNA form, the CDR3 reads TGTGCCAGCACCATAAATGGGGGGGAAGCTTTCTTT. Translation: CASTINGGEAFF.

The rearrangement joins TRBV11-1 to TRBJ2-5; a possible D gene is TRBD2 (5 bases). Germline V gene data show CDR1 as SGHAT and CDR2 as FQDESV (reference sequence). The CDR3 runs 17 residues. V lost 4 bases, J lost 0 bases, and 18 bases lay in between. The CDR3 DNA reads as TGTGCCAGCAGCTCCGCGGGTCGATGGTTTGACCAAGAGACCCAGTACTTC. This codes for CASSSAGRWFDQETQYF. Complete variable domain (other parts from reference TRBV11-1 and TRBJ2-5): EAEVAQSPRYKITEKSQAVAFWCDPISGHATLYWYRQILGQGPELLVQFQDESVVDDSQLPKDRFSAERLKGVDSTLKIQPAELGDSAMYLCASSSAGRWFDQETQYFGPGTRLLVL.

This sequence joins TRBV2 and TRBJ2-3; maybe TRBD2 (6 bases). CDR1 and CDR2 (germline): SNHLY, FYNNEI. Between the trimmed V and J ends, which lost 7 bases and 2 bases, there was a span of 7 bases. This CDR3 is built from 12 residues. This CDR3 reads CASTGDTDTQYF. The CDR3 DNA is TGTGCCAGCACGGGGGACACAGATACGCAGTATTTT.

This rearrangement joins TRBV5-1 to TRBJ1-2; no reliable D call. Trimming pared 0 bases from V and 0 bases from J, leaving 12 bases between. CDR1 is SGHRS, CDR2 YFSETQ, per germline. The CDR3 extends over 16 amino acids. CDR3 in amino acids: CASSLVSGGTNYGYTF. The CDR3 nucleotides are TGCGCCAGCAGCTTGGTCTCTGGTGGCACTAACTATGGCTACACCTTC.